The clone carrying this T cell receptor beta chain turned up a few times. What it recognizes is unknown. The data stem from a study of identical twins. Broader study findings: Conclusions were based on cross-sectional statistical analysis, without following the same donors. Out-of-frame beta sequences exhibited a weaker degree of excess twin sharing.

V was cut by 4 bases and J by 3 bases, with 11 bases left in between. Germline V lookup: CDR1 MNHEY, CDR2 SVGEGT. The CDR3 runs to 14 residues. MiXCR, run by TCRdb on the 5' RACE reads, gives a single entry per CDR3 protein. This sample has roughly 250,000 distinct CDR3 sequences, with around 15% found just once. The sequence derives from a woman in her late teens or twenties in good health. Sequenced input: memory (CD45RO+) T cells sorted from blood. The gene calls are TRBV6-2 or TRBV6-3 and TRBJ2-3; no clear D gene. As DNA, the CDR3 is TGTGCCAGCAGTTTGACACCAGGAACAGATACGCAGTATTTT. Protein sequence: CASSLTPGTDTQYF.